The 13 T cell receptor beta chains listed next were all sequenced from one sample in a study of PD-1 blockade in mismatch repair-deficient tumors. Some clones are missing from TCRdb's copy, which holds only in-frame ones; the method was immunoSEQ multiplex PCR. This repertoire shows 76,000 or so clones, roughly 80% found once; its top ten account for 5% to 7%. This specimen consisted of peripheral blood, obtained 44 weeks after starting pembrolizumab. Source of these receptors: an adult with mismatch repair-deficient cancer.

This clone was seen more than once but under ten times. The rearrangement uses TRBV5-1 and TRBJ2-5; TRBD2 is a possible D gene (6 bases). The V and J ends lost 0 bases and 2 bases respectively, with 14 bases between them. The CDR3 loop spans 16 amino acids. CDR1 and CDR2 from the germline V gene are SGHRS and YFSETQ. CDR3 region: CASSLVIAGYQETQYF. The CDR3 nucleotides are TGCGCCAGCAGCTTGGTCATCGCGGGGTATCAAGAGACCCAGTACTTC.

The chain combines TRBV27 with TRBJ1-2; perhaps TRBD1 as D (5 bases). Trimming took 8 bases from V and 1 from J, leaving 29 bases between them. The germline gives CDR1 MNHEY, CDR2 SMNVEV (reference sequence). CDR3 length: 19 residues. The CDR3 region is CASHTSYFTTTVINYGYTF. In DNA, the CDR3 is TGTGCCAGCCACACGTCTTATTTTACTACGACAGTTATTAACTATGGCTACACCTTC.

This rearrangement joins TRBV6-5 to TRBJ1-5; no definite D call. This CDR3 spans 13 amino acids. Germline values: CDR1 MNHEY, CDR2 SVGAGI. Between the trimmed V and J ends, which lost 6 bases and 2 bases, there was a span of 8 bases. Written as DNA, the CDR3 is TGTGCCAGCAGACGGGGTGGCAATCAGCCCCAGCATTTT. It is translated as CASRRGGNQPQHF.

The rearrangement joins TRBV5-6 to TRBJ2-1; D might be TRBD2 (5 bases). The CDR3 runs to 13 residues. CDR1 is SGHDT, CDR2 YYEEEE, per germline. Trimming cost V 3 bases and J 16 bases, with 20 bases left between them. The CDR3 protein is CASSYTLVAGVFF. CDR3 bases: TGTGCCAGCAGCTACACCCTAGTGGCGGGTGTTTTCTTC.

In its sample, this clone was seen a few times. This sequence joins TRBV19 and TRBJ1-4; D is ambiguous. From germline, CDR1 is LNHDA and CDR2 SQIVND (reference sequence). Trimming stripped 2 bases from V and 0 bases from J, with 16 bases between. The CDR3 loop spans 18 amino acids. As DNA, the CDR3 is TGTGCCAGTAGTATATCGCCCCCCGGCAGCCCAACTAATGAAAAACTGTTTTTT. Protein sequence: CASSISPPGSPTNEKLFF.

This sequence joins TRBV18 and TRBJ1-3, with D possibly being TRBD1 (5 bases). The V and J ends lost 6 bases and 0 bases respectively, with 12 bases between them. CDR3 length: 15 residues. Germline CDR1 reads KGHSH; CDR2 reads LQKENI. For the CDR3, the DNA is TGTGCCAGCTCTCCGGCGGGGCACTCTGGAAACACCATATATTTT. It yields the protein CASSPAGHSGNTIYF. The full variable domain, its missing parts supplied by reference TRBV18 and TRBJ1-3, is NAGVMQNPRHLVRRRGQEARLRCSPMKGHSHVYWYRQLPEEGLKFMVYLQKENIIDESGMPKERFSAEFPKEGPSILRIQQVVRGDSAAYFCASSPAGHSGNTIYFGEGSWLTVV.

This chain uses TRBV27 with TRBJ2-2, with a possible D match to TRBD1 (6 bases). V was cut by 8 bases and J by 1 base, with 14 bases left in between. The CDR3 sequence is 15 residues long. Looked up from germline, CDR1 is MNHEY and CDR2 is SMNVEV (reference sequence). The CDR3 sequence is CASPHEGVNTGELFF. CDR3 coding DNA: TGTGCCAGCCCCCACGAGGGGGTGAACACCGGGGAGCTGTTTTTT.

The V call is TRBV5-1, the J call TRBJ1-2, with unresolved D. Trimming cost V 0 bases and J 4 bases, with 13 bases left between them. There are 15 residues in the CDR3. CDR1 is SGHRS and CDR2 is YFSETQ in the germline V gene. The CDR3 loop is CASSLASQEGYGYTF. The CDR3 DNA is TGCGCCAGCAGCTTGGCCTCCCAGGAGGGCTATGGCTACACCTTC.

V is TRBV9 and J is TRBJ1-1, with 8 bases aligning to TRBD1. Germline lookup yields CDR1 SGDLS and CDR2 YYNGEE. CDR3 length equals 14 residues. V shed 4 bases, J shed 7 bases, and the junction held 9 bases outside the gene matches. The CDR3 loop is CASSPQGAGFEAFF. CDR3 coding DNA: TGTGCCAGCAGCCCCCAGGGGGCGGGGTTTGAAGCTTTCTTT.

This chain connects TRBV4-3 to TRBJ1-3; D is undetermined. V was shortened by 1 base and J by 8 bases, with 9 bases between the two germline ends. The CDR3 has 13 residues. Germline CDR1 is LGHNA and CDR2 is YSLEER. CDR3 nucleotides: TGCGCCAGCAGCCAAGGAGTTTTGGACACCATATATTTT. The encoded protein is CASSQGVLDTIYF.

The chain recombines TRBV7-9 with TRBJ2-5, with TRBD1 identical over 11 bases. The DNA end is more similar to TRBJ2-7, so the J call may be wrong. The germline V gene has CDR1 SEHNR and CDR2 FQNEAQ (reference sequence). The CDR3 is 16 residues long. CDR3 protein: CASSSSRDRGYHEQYF. The CDR3 DNA reads as TGTGCCAGCAGCTCTTCCCGGGACAGGGGGTACCACGAGCAGTACTTC.

This chain uses TRBV11-3 with TRBJ1-1, with D possibly TRBD1 on 6 matching bases. V shed 5 bases and J shed 5 bases, with 9 bases lying between them. The CDR3 length is 12 residues. Per germline, CDR1 SGHNT and CDR2 YENEEA. The CDR3 is CASSDRITEAFF. The CDR3 region has the DNA TGTGCCAGCAGCGACAGGATAACTGAAGCTTTCTTT.

The chain carries TRBV11-2 and TRBJ2-5, with D hard to call. The V and J ends lost 5 bases and 2 bases respectively, with 15 bases between them. The CDR3 sequence is 15 residues long. Germline values: CDR1 SGHAT, CDR2 FQNNGV. This chain's CDR3 is CASSPHAASQETQYF. CDR3 sequence (DNA): TGTGCCAGCAGCCCCCATGCGGCGTCGCAAGAGACCCAGTACTTC.